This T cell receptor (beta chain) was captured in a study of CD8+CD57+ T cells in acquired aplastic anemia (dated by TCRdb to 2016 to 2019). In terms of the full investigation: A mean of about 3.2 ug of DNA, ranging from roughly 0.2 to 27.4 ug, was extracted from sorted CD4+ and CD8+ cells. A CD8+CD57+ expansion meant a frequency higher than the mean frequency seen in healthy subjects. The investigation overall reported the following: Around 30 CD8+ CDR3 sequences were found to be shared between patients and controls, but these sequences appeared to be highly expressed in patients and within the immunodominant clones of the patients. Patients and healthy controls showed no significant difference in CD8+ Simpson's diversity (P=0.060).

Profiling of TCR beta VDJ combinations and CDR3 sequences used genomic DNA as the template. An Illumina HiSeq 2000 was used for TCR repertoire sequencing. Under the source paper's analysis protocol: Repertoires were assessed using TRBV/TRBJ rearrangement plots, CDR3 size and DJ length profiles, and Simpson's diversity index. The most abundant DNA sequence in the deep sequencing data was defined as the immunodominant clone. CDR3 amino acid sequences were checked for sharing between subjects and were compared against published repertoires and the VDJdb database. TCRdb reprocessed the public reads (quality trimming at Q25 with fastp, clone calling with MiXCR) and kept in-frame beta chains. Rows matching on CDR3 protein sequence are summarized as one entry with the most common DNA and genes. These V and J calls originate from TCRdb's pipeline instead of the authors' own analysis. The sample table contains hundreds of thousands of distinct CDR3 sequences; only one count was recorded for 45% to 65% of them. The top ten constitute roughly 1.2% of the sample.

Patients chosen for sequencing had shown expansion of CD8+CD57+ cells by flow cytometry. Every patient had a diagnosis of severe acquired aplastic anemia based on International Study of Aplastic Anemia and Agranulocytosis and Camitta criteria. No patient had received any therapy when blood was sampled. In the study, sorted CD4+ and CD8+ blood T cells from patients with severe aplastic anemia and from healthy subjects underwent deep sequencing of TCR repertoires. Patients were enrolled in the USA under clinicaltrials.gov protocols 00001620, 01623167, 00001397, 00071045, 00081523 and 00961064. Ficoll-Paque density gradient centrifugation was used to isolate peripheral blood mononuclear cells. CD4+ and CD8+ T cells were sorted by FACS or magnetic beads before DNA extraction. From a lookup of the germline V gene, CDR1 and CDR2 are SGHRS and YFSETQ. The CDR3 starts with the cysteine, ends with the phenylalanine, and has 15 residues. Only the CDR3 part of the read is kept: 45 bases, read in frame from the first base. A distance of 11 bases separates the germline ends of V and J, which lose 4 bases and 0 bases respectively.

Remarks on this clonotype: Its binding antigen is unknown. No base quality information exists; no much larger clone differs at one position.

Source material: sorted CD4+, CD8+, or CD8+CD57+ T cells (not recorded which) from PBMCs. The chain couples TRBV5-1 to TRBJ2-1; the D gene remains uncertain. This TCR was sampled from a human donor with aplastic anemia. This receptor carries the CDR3 CASSPSLSSYNEQFF. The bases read TGCGCCAGCAGCCCTTCACTTAGCTCCTACAATGAGCAGTTCTTC.